Presented here are 29 T cell receptor beta chains from one specimen sequenced in a study of cytomegalovirus exposure and HLA in healthy donors. Use of 60 Vbeta and 13 Jbeta primers characterized the PCR. Produced via immunoSEQ multiplex PCR; TCRdb's table is partial and in-frame only. The sample carries about 55,000 clones, about 84% recorded once. The sequenced sample consisted of PBMCs. The receptors stem from a man between 25 and 39 years old in good health and CMV-seronegative.

CDR3 nucleotides: TGTGCCAGCAGGGAGCAACCGACGGTGAACACTGAAGCTTTCTTT. Its protein product is CASREQPTVNTEAFF. The chain employs TRBV2 and TRBJ1-1, with D hard to call. V was pared by 6 bases and J by 0 bases, with 14 bases between. Germline V gene lookup returns CDR1 SNHLY and CDR2 FYNNEI. This CDR3 has 15 amino acids.

V usage is TRBV10-3 and J usage is TRBJ2-1; 9 nucleotides match TRBD1. After removal of 2 bases from V and 8 bases from J, the junction contained 4 bases not matched to a gene. Germline V gives CDR1 ENHRY, CDR2 SYGVKD. There are 14 residues in the CDR3. The CDR3 is CAISEVQGADEQFF. The CDR3 region has the DNA TGTGCCATCAGTGAGGTACAGGGGGCGGATGAGCAGTTCTTC.

The CDR3 DNA is TGCGCCAGCAGGCCTGGACAGGCGGCTACTGAAGCTTTCTTT. Amino acids: CASRPGQAATEAFF. V and J are TRBV5-1 and TRBJ1-1; TRBD1 matches at 7 bases. The CDR3 runs 14 residues. V lost 5 bases, J lost 5 bases, and 9 bases stayed unmatched. Germline CDR1 is SGHRS and CDR2 is YFSETQ.

The DNA of the CDR3 is TGTGCCATCGCGGGGATGGACAAAAACATTCAGTACTTC. Its protein is CAIAGMDKNIQYF. This sequence joins TRBV10-3 and TRBJ2-4, with D perhaps matching TRBD2 (6 bases). This CDR3 spans 13 amino acids. The germline V and J ends were trimmed by 8 bases and 3 bases, with 11 bases remaining between them. Germline lookup yields CDR1 ENHRY and CDR2 SYGVKD.

Concerning this clone itself: An end of the junction does not agree with germline; a read error may underlie this. Other DNA sequences in the sample encode the same CDR3. V and J are TRBV28 and TRBJ1-6, with D uncertain. CDR3 length: 15 residues. The germline V gene has CDR1 MDHEN and CDR2 SYDVKM. The CDR3 loop is CATYSPIAYNSPLHF. In nucleotides, the CDR3 is TGTGCCACCTACAGCCCCATTGCCTATAATTCCCCCCTCCACTTT.

In this sample, this clone turned up once. The chain combines TRBV30 with TRBJ1-2; 11 bases agree with TRBD1. V lost 5 bases to trimming and J lost 11 bases; unmatched junction nucleotides: 7. The CDR3 has 12 amino acids. Per the germline V gene, CDR1 is GTSNPN and CDR2 is SVGIG (reference sequence). In nucleotides, the CDR3 is TGTGCCTGGGGACAGGGGGCGCGAGGTTACACCTTC. The encoded protein is CAWGQGARGYTF.

The chain is built from TRBV18 and TRBJ1-4; D gene ambiguous. V gave up 3 bases and J gave up 5 bases, with 7 bases separating them. Per the germline V gene, CDR1 is KGHSH and CDR2 is LQKENI. This CDR3 spans 13 amino acids. CDR3 nucleotides: TGTGCCAGCTCACCCGGGATCAATGAAAAACTGTTTTTT. Translated: CASSPGINEKLFF.

This clone was recorded once. The chain couples TRBV7-2 to TRBJ2-1; TRBD2 agrees at 10 bases. After removal of 2 bases from V and 8 bases from J, the junction contained 9 bases not matched to a gene. The CDR3 covers 16 residues. CDR1 is SGHTA, CDR2 FQGNSA, per germline. The CDR3 is CASSLLGSGRNDEQFF. The DNA of the CDR3 is TGTGCCAGCAGCTTATTAGGTAGCGGGAGGAATGATGAGCAGTTCTTC.

J is TRBJ2-5 and V is TRBV7-8; 8 nucleotides match TRBD1. The J call is doubtful: the DNA matches TRBJ2-7 better. In germline, CDR1 is SGHVS, CDR2 FQNEAQ. The CDR3 extends over 15 amino acids. In DNA form, the CDR3 reads TGTGCCAGCAGCTCGGCCGGGACAGGCCTCGACGAGCAGTACTTC. Translated: CASSSAGTGLDEQYF.

The rearrangement links TRBV30 to TRBJ1-6; the match to TRBD1 covers 9 bases. The CDR3 is 14 residues long. V lost 2 bases to trimming and J lost 7 bases; unmatched junction nucleotides: 3. CDR1 is GTSNPN and CDR2 is SVGIG in the germline V gene (reference sequence). The CDR3: CAWSTGGENSPLHF. The CDR3 DNA sequence: TGTGCCTGGAGTACAGGGGGCGAAAATTCACCCCTCCACTTT.

The chain links TRBV10-2 to TRBJ1-4, with D tentatively TRBD1 (6 bases). The CDR3 runs 14 residues. Germline loops: CDR1 WSHSY, CDR2 SAAADI. Trimming shortened V by 3 bases and J by 8 bases, and 13 bases separated the two germline ends. Written as DNA, the CDR3 is TGCGCCAGCAGTGATCGTGGGGGGGGCGAAAAACTGTTTTTT. Translating gives CASSDRGGGEKLFF.

In DNA, the CDR3 is TGCGCCAGCAGCTTGGCGCCTAGCGGGGGGCCGGGGGGTGAGCAGTTCTTC. This encodes CASSLAPSGGPGGEQFF. This sequence joins TRBV5-1 and TRBJ2-1; 11 bases are a match to TRBD2. Germline CDR1 is SGHRS and CDR2 is YFSETQ. The J segment lost 9 bases and the V segment lost 0 bases, leaving 11 bases of the junction unmatched. This CDR3 is built from 17 residues.

This clone appeared once. In nucleotides, the CDR3 is TGTGCCAGCTCACCCGGACAGGGCTACAATGAGCAGTTCTTC. Its protein is CASSPGQGYNEQFF. The chain links TRBV18 to TRBJ2-1; 8 positions agree with TRBD1. Germline CDR1 KGHSH, CDR2 LQKENI. The CDR3 sequence is 14 residues long. The V and J ends lost 3 bases and 3 bases, in that order; junction bases with no gene match: 1.

The chain links TRBV7-2 to TRBJ2-5; D may be TRBD1 (5 bases). CDR1 is SGHTA, CDR2 FQGNSA, per germline. Trimming pared 3 bases from V and 2 bases from J, leaving 10 bases between. This CDR3 is 14 amino acids long. The CDR3 here is CASSFWQGQETQYF. In nucleotides, the CDR3 is TGTGCCAGCAGCTTTTGGCAGGGACAAGAGACCCAGTACTTC.

The V gene is TRBV7-9, the J gene TRBJ1-4; D remains ambiguous. Germline V gives CDR1 SEHNR, CDR2 FQNEAQ (reference sequence). V lost 2 bases, J lost 7 bases, and 14 bases lay in between. This CDR3 is 15 amino acids long. The CDR3 nucleotides read TGTGCCAGCAGCTTAATCGAGGGCCTGGGTGAAAAACTGTTTTTT. As protein: CASSLIEGLGEKLFF.

The chain carries TRBV7-8 and TRBJ1-4; D uncertain. Germline values: CDR1 SGHVS, CDR2 FQNEAQ. The CDR3 has 15 amino acids. The germline V and J ends were trimmed by 1 base and 4 bases, with 10 bases remaining between them. The chain's CDR3 is CASSLVQHFNEKLFF. For the CDR3, the DNA is TGTGCCAGCAGCTTAGTACAGCACTTTAATGAAAAACTGTTTTTT.

The chain is built from TRBV30 and TRBJ1-1, with 11 bases that match TRBD1. This CDR3 is 16 amino acids long. The ends lost 3 bases at V and 4 bases at J; junction bases unmatched: 10. Germline V CDR1 and CDR2: GTSNPN, SVGIG (reference sequence). Written as DNA, the CDR3 is TGTGCCTGGAGATCCCAACCCGGACAGGGGGCCACTGAAGCTTTCTTT. Residues: CAWRSQPGQGATEAFF.

This chain links TRBV18 with TRBJ1-2; TRBD1 matches at 8 bases. Trimming cost V 3 bases and J 8 bases; bases outside gene matches: 2. The CDR3 contains 12 residues. CDR1 and CDR2 from the germline V gene are KGHSH and LQKENI. The CDR3 sequence: CASSPTGDGYTF. CDR3 sequence (DNA): TGTGCCAGCTCACCGACAGGGGACGGCTACACCTTC.

V gene TRBV11-2 combines with J gene TRBJ1-4; maybe TRBD1 (5 bases). This CDR3 comprises 16 residues. Germline V gene data show CDR1 as SGHAT and CDR2 as FQNNGV. V gave up 4 bases and J gave up 4 bases, with 16 bases separating them. Here the CDR3 DNA reads TGTGCCAGCAGCTCGTTCGACCGGACACATAATGAAAAACTGTTTTTT. Its protein is CASSSFDRTHNEKLFF.

The rearrangement links TRBV30 to TRBJ2-5; D is perhaps TRBD1 (5 bases). Trimming removed 3 bases at V and 1 base at J, with 12 bases between. CDR3 size: 14 residues. The germline CDR1 and CDR2 sequences are GTSNPN and SVGIG (reference sequence). CDR3 residues: CAWSQDRPQETQYF. DNA for the CDR3: TGTGCCTGGAGCCAAGACAGACCCCAAGAGACCCAGTACTTC.

J is TRBJ1-1 and V is TRBV10-3; possible D gene TRBD1, 6 bases. The germline V gene encodes CDR1 ENHRY and CDR2 SYGVKD. The CDR3 runs 14 residues. V lost 3 bases, J lost 3 bases, and 11 bases lay in between. The CDR3: CAISDGGGYTEAFF. For the CDR3, the DNA is TGTGCCATCAGTGATGGGGGGGGCTACACTGAAGCTTTCTTT.

This chain links TRBV19 with TRBJ1-5, with TRBD1 identical over 9 bases. Trimming removed 9 bases from V and 5 bases from J; junction bases left unmatched: 11. From germline, CDR1 is LNHDA and CDR2 SQIVND (reference sequence). CDR3 length: 15 amino acids. CDR3 DNA sequence: TGTGCCAGCGGCGAACAGGGGGCGGCGGATCAGCCCCAGCATTTT. This encodes CASGEQGAADQPQHF.

This chain links TRBV10-3 with TRBJ2-7; TRBD1 aligns across 9 bases. With V trimmed by 2 bases and J by 0 bases, 5 bases remained unmatched. Germline lookup yields CDR1 ENHRY and CDR2 SYGVKD. CDR3 length: 16 amino acids. The CDR3 nucleotides are TGTGCCATCAGTGAGCCGGGACAGGGTTTCTCCTACGAGCAGTACTTC. This encodes CAISEPGQGFSYEQYF.

This rearrangement joins TRBV6-6 to TRBJ2-1; TRBD1 agrees at 11 bases. Looked up from germline, CDR1 is MNHNY and CDR2 is SVGAGI (reference sequence). This CDR3 region has 16 residues. With 0 bases clipped from V and 9 bases from J, the junction kept 7 bases outside the gene matches. CDR3 sequence: CASSYSGQGAVSEQFF. The CDR3 bases are TGTGCCAGCAGTTACTCAGGACAGGGGGCGGTGAGTGAGCAGTTCTTC.

The chain joins TRBV27 to TRBJ2-2, with D maybe TRBD2 (5 bases). Germline lookup yields CDR1 MNHEY and CDR2 SMNVEV (reference sequence). CDR3 length equals 15 residues. The V end was cut by 8 bases, the J end by 6 bases, with 19 bases between. The CDR3 region is CASGGLAGGAGELFF. The CDR3, as DNA: TGTGCCAGCGGCGGATTGGCAGGAGGCGCCGGGGAGCTGTTTTTT.

This clone was seen once. The chain couples TRBV7-2 to TRBJ1-5; D call uncertain. The CDR3 is 12 residues long. Germline V gene lookup returns CDR1 SGHTA and CDR2 FQGNSA. V was trimmed by 3 bases and J by 4 bases, leaving 4 bases between them. The CDR3 reads CASSLYNQPQHF. CDR3 sequence (DNA): TGTGCCAGCAGCTTGTATAATCAGCCCCAGCATTTT.

The chain combines TRBV7-2 with TRBJ2-5, with no clear D. This CDR3 spans 14 amino acids. Trimming removed 5 bases at V and 2 bases at J, with 12 bases between. Germline CDR1 SGHTA, CDR2 FQGNSA. CDR3 region: CASSVPFRQETQYF. CDR3 bases: TGTGCCAGCAGCGTCCCTTTCAGACAAGAGACCCAGTACTTC.

The gene calls are TRBV21-1 and TRBJ2-7; the D call in the table, TRBD2, was not verified against the DNA. TRBV21-1 is reported as a pseudogene. CDR3 size: 12 residues. The DNA of the CDR3 is TGTGCCAGCGGGAGTAATAGGTACGAGCAGTACTTC. This gives the protein CASGSNRYEQYF.

The rearrangement joins TRBV7-8 to TRBJ2-5; D is perhaps TRBD1 (5 bases). TRBJ2-7 matches the DNA end more closely, so the J call is doubtful. The CDR3 spans 14 residues. Germline CDR1 reads SGHVS; CDR2 reads FQNEAQ. CDR3 loop: CASSLLGRGYEQYF. The CDR3 DNA reads TGTGCCAGCAGCTTATTGGGGCGAGGCTACGAGCAGTACTTC.